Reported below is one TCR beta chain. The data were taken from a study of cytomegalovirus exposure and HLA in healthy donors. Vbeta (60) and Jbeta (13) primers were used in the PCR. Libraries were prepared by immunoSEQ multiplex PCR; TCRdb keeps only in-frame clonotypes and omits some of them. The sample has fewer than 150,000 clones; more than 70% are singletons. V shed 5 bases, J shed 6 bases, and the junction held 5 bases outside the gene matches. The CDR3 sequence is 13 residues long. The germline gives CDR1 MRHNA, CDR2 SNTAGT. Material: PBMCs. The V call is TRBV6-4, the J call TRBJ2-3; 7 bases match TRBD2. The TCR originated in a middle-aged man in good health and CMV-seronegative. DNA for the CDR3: TGTGCCAGCAGTCCAAGCGGGATTGATACGCAGTATTTT. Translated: CASSPSGIDTQYF.